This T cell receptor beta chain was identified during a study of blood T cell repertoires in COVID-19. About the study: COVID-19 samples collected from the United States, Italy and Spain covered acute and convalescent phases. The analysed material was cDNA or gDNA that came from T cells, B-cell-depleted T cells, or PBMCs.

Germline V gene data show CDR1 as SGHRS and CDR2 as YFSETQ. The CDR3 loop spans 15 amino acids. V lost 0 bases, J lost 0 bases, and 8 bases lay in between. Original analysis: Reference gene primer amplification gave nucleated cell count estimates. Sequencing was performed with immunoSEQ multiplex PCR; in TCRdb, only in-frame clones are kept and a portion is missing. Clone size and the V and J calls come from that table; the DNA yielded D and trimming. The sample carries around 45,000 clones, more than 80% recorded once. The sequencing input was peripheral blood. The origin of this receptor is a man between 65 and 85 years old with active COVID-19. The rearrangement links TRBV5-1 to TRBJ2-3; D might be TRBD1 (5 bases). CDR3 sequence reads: CASSLARDSTDTQYF. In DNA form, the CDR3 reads TGCGCCAGCAGCTTGGCCAGGGATAGCACAGATACGCAGTATTTT.